These T cell receptor beta chains were read from a single sample in a study of control samples from healthy donors and cancer patients. TCRdb keeps only in-frame clones here, not all; method: immunoSEQ multiplex PCR. The top ten clones hold roughly 2% of a sample with 75,000 to 100,000 clones, 82% of them seen once. The sample taken for sequencing was blood. These receptors were collected from a man between 60 and 75 years old in good health. The CDR3 runs from the conserved cysteine through the conserved F or W. A D gene is named only where the DNA matches it firmly. Size values are once, few and many counts, or a class for expanded clones, and some rows have none.

clone_size	v_call	d_call	j_call	cdr3_aa	cdr3_nt
once	TRBV29-1	TRBD1	TRBJ2-1	CSVDRDRDYEQFF	TGCAGCGTGGACCGGGACAGGGATTATGAGCAGTTCTTC
NA	TRBV27	TRBD2	TRBJ2-7	CASSPAGGPYEQYF	TGTGCCAGCAGCCCCGCGGGGGGGCCATACGAGCAGTACTTC
NA	TRBV7-3	NA	TRBJ2-1	CASSMGPFFSYEQFF	TGTGCCAGCAGTATGGGGCCCTTCTTCTCTTACGAGCAGTTCTTC
NA	TRBV24-1	NA	TRBJ2-1	CATSESGARSYNEQFF	TGTGCCACCAGTGAGTCCGGGGCACGCTCCTACAATGAGCAGTTCTTC
NA	TRBV19	NA	TRBJ2-3	CASSVGPTYTQYF	TGTGCCAGTAGCGTCGGTCCCACCTATACGCAGTATTTT
NA	TRBV7-8	TRBD2	TRBJ2-1	CASGRTSGYNEQFF	TGTGCCAGCGGCAGGACTAGCGGCTACAATGAGCAGTTCTTC
NA	TRBV5-6	NA	TRBJ1-1	CASTGRGWGNTEAFF	TGTGCCAGCACCGGAAGGGGATGGGGAAACACTGAAGCTTTCTTT
NA	TRBV6-5	TRBD2	TRBJ2-3	CASLRLAGVSDTQYF	TGTGCCAGCCTAAGACTAGCGGGAGTCTCAGATACGCAGTATTTT
NA	TRBV3-1/TRBV3-2	NA	TRBJ1-3	CASSQDSGYSGNTIYF	TGTGCCAGCAGCCAAGATAGCGGATACTCTGGAAACACCATATATTTT
NA	TRBV6-4	NA	TRBJ2-7	CASRRHEQYF	TGTGCCAGCAGACGACACGAGCAGTACTTC
once	TRBV5-1	TRBD1	TRBJ1-2	CASSLPGQGYYTF	TGCGCCAGCAGCTTGCCGGGACAGGGATACTACACCTTC
NA	TRBV10-3	NA	TRBJ2-3	CAISGWGPTDTQYF	TGTGCCATCAGTGGGTGGGGTCCCACAGATACGCAGTATTTT
NA	TRBV10-3	TRBD2	TRBJ2-7	CAISDPSGAGGLNEQYF	TGTGCCATCAGTGACCCCAGTGGAGCGGGAGGTTTGAACGAGCAGTACTTC
once	TRBV10-2	TRBD2	TRBJ2-5	CASSEREGLIGSETQYF	TGCGCCAGCAGTGAGCGGGAGGGCCTAATTGGATCTGAGACCCAGTACTTC
NA	TRBV11-2	NA	TRBJ2-1	CASSTTNGLFPFNEQFF	TGTGCCAGCAGCACAACTAACGGACTATTCCCCTTCAATGAGCAGTTCTTC
NA	TRBV5-1	NA	TRBJ1-4	CASRGAGENEKLFF	TGCGCCAGTCGGGGAGCAGGGGAAAATGAAAAACTGTTTTTT
few	TRBV10-1	TRBD1	TRBJ1-2	CASRTGLYGYTF	TGCGCCAGCCGGACAGGCCTCTATGGCTACACCTTC
NA	TRBV11-2	TRBD1	TRBJ1-1	CASSSHRGRTEAFF	TGTGCCAGCAGCTCCCACAGGGGCCGAACTGAAGCTTTCTTT
once	TRBV4-2	TRBD1	TRBJ1-4	CASSQDRRGQGRSEKLFF	TGTGCCAGCAGCCAAGATAGGAGGGGACAGGGGCGTAGTGAAAAACTGTTTTTT
few	TRBV6-5	NA	TRBJ1-5	CASSSSKGFQPQHF	TGTGCCAGCAGTTCCTCAAAGGGATTCCAGCCCCAGCATTTT
NA	TRBV11-2	NA	TRBJ1-4	CASSLNNEKLFF	TGTGCCAGCAGCTTAAATAATGAAAAACTGTTTTTT
few	TRBV4-1	TRBD1	TRBJ1-5	CASSGTGGKDQHF	TGCGCCAGCAGCGGGACAGGGGGCAAAGACCAGCATTTT
NA	TRBV27	TRBD2	TRBJ2-3	CASSSGTSPSTDTQYF	TGTGCCAGCAGTTCCGGGACTAGCCCTAGCACAGATACGCAGTATTTT
once	TRBV30	TRBD1	TRBJ1-6	CAWSLTGVAYNSPLHF	TGTGCCTGGAGTCTCACAGGGGTAGCGTATAATTCACCCCTCCACTTT
NA	TRBV10-3	NA	TRBJ2-1	CAISESLRGYEQFF	TGTGCCATCAGTGAGTCCCTTCGGGGGTATGAGCAGTTCTTC
NA	TRBV5-1	NA	TRBJ2-7	CASSLAGDGSYEQYF	TGCGCCAGCAGCTTGGCCGGGGACGGCTCCTACGAGCAGTACTTC
NA	TRBV20-1	TRBD1	TRBJ2-1	CSASRGRVNNEQFF	TGCAGTGCTAGTAGGGGGCGGGTTAACAATGAGCAGTTCTTC
NA	TRBV4-2	NA	TRBJ1-2	CASSQDRQNYGYTF	TGTGCCAGCAGCCAAGATCGCCAGAACTATGGCTACACCTTC
NA	TRBV20-1	TRBD1	TRBJ2-4	CSASQNSGTGAKNIQYF	TGCAGTGCTAGTCAGAACTCTGGGACAGGGGCCAAAAACATTCAGTACTTC
NA	TRBV3-1/TRBV3-2	NA	TRBJ1-4	CASSHERPKLFF	TGTGCCAGCAGCCACGAACGGCCAAAACTGTTTTTT
NA	TRBV5-1	NA	TRBJ2-7	CASSLVGSGYSYEQYF	TGCGCCAGCAGCTTGGTTGGTAGCGGATACTCCTACGAGCAGTACTTC